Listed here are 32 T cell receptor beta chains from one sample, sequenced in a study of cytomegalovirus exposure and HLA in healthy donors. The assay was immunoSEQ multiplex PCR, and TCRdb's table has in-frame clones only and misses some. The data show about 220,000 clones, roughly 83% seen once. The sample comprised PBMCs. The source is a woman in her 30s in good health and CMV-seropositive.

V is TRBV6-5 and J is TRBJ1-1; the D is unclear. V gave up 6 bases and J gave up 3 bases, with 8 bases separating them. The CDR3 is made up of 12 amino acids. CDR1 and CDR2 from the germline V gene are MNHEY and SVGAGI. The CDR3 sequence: CASRRWDTEAFF. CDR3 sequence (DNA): TGTGCCAGCAGGCGGTGGGACACTGAAGCTTTCTTT.

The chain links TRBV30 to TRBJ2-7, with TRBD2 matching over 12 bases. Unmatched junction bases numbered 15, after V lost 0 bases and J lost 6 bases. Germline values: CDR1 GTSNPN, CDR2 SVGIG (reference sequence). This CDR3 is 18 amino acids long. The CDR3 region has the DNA TGTGCCTGGAGTGTACTGAGTATGACTAGCGGGAGTATAAGCGAGCAGTACTTC. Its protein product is CAWSVLSMTSGSISEQYF.

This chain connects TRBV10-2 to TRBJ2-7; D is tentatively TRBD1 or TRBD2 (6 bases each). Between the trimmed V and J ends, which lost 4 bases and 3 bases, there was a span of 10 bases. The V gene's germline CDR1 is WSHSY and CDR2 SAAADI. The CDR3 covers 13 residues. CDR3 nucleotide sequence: TGCGCCAGCAGTGGAGGGGGGAACTACGAGCAGTACTTC. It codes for CASSGGGNYEQYF.

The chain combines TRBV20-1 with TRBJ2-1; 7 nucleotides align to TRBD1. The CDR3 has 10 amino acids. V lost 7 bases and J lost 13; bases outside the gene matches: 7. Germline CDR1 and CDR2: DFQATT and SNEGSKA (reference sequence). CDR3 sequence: CSVLTGLQFF. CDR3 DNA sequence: TGCAGTGTCTTGACAGGGCTACAGTTCTTC.

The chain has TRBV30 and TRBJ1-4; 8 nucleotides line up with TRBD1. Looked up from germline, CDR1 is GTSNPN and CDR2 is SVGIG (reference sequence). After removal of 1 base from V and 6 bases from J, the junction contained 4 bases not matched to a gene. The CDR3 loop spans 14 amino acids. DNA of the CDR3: TGTGCCTGGAGTGCACAGGGGGTCGATGAAAAACTGTTTTTT. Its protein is CAWSAQGVDEKLFF.

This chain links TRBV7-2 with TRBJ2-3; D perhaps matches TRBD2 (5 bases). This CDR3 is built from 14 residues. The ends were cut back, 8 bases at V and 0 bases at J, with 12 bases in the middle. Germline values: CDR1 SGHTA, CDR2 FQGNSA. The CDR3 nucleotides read TGTGCCAGCCGACCGGGAACTAGCACAGATACGCAGTATTTT. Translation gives CASRPGTSTDTQYF.

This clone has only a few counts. The CDR3 loop is CASSRLGGYREGAYEQYF. The DNA for the CDR3 is TGTGCCAGCAGCCGGCTTGGGGGCTACCGGGAAGGAGCCTACGAGCAGTACTTC. The chain has TRBV11-2 and TRBJ2-7, with D tentatively TRBD1 (6 bases). V shed 5 bases and J shed 2 bases, with 25 bases lying between them. This CDR3 is built from 18 residues. Germline CDR1 reads SGHAT; CDR2 reads FQNNGV.

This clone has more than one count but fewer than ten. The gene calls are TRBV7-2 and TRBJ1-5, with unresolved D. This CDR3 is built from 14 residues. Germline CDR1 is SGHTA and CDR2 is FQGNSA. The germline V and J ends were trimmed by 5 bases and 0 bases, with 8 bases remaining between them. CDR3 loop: CASSTESSNQPQHF. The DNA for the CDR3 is TGTGCCAGCAGCACCGAGAGTAGCAATCAGCCCCAGCATTTT.

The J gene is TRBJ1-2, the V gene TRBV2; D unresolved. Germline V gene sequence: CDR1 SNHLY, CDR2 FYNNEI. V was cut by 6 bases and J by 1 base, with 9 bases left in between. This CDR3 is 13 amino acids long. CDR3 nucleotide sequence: TGTGCCAGCAGGGAGTGGGATAACTATGGCTACACCTTC. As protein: CASREWDNYGYTF. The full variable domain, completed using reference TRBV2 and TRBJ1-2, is EPEVTQTPSHQVTQMGQEVILRCVPISNHLYFYWYRQILGQKVEFLVSFYNNEISEKSEIFDDQFSVERPDGSNFTLKIRSTKLEDSAMYFCASREWDNYGYTFGSGTRLTVV.

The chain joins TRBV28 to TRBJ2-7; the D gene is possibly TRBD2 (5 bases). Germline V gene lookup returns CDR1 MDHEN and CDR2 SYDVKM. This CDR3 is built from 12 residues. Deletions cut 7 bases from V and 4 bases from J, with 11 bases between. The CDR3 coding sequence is TGTGCCAGCACCCAAGGAGGTTACGAGCAGTACTTC. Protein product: CASTQGGYEQYF.

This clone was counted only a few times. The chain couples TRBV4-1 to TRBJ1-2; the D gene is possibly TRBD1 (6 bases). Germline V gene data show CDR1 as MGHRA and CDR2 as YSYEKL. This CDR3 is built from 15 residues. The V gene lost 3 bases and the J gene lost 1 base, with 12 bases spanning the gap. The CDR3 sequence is CASSQLGGVNYGYTF. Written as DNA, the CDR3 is TGCGCCAGCAGCCAGCTAGGGGGTGTTAACTATGGCTACACCTTC.

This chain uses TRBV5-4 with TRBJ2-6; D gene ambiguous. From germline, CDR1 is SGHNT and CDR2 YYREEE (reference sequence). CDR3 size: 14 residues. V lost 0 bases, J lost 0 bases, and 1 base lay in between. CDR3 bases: TGTGCCAGCAGCTTGGACTCTGGGGCCAACGTCCTGACTTTC. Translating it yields CASSLDSGANVLTF.

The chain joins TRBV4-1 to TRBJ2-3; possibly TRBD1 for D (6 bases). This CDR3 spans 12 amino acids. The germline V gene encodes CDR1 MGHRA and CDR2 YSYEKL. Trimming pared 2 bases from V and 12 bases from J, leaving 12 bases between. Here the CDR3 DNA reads TGCGCCAGCAGCCAATATCAGGGGTTACAGTATTTT. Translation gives CASSQYQGLQYF.

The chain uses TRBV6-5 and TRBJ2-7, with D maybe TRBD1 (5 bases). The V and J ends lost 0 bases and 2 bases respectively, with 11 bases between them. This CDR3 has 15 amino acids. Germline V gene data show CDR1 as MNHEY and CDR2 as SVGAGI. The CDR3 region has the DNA TGTGCCAGCAGTTACTCGAATGGACATGCCTACGAGCAGTACTTC. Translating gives CASSYSNGHAYEQYF.

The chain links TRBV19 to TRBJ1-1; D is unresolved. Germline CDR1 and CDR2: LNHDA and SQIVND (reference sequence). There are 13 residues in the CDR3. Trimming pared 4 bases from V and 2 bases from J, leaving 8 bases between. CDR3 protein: CASSTPVNTEAFF. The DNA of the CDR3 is TGTGCCAGTAGTACCCCCGTCAACACTGAAGCTTTCTTT.

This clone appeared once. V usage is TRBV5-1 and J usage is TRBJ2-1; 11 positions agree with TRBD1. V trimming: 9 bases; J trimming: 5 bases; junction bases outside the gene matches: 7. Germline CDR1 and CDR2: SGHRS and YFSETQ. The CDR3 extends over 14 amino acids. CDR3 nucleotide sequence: TGCGCCACCCAGGGGGACAGGGGGAACAATGAGCAGTTCTTC. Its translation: CATQGDRGNNEQFF.

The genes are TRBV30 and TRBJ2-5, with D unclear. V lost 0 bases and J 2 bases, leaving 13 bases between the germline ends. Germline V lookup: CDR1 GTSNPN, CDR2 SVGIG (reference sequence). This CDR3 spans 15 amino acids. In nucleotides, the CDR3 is TGTGCCTGGAGTGTACTCCGCGGAACACAAGAGACCCAGTACTTC. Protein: CAWSVLRGTQETQYF.

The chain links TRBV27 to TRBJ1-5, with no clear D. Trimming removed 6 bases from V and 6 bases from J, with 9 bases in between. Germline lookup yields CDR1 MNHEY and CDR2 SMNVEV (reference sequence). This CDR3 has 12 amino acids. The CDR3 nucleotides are TGTGCCAGCAGCTCCGTCGGTCAGCCCCAGCATTTT. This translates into CASSSVGQPQHF.

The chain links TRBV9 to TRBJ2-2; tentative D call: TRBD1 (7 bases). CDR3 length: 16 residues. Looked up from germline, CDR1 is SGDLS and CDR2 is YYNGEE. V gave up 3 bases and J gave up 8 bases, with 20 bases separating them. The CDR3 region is CASSGGTADESGELFF. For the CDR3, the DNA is TGTGCCAGCAGCGGCGGGACAGCTGACGAAAGTGGGGAGCTGTTTTTT.

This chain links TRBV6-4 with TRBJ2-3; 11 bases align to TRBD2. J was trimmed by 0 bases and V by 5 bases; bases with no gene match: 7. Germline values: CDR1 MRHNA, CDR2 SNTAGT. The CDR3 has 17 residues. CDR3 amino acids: CASSPGLAAESTDTQYF. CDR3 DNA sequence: TGTGCCAGCAGTCCGGGACTAGCGGCAGAAAGCACAGATACGCAGTATTTT.

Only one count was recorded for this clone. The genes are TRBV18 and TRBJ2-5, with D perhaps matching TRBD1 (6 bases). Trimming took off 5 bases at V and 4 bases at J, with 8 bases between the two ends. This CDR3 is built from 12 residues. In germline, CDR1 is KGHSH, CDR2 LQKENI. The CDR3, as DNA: TGTGCCAGCTCAACAGGGTTAGAGACCCAGTACTTC. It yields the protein CASSTGLETQYF.

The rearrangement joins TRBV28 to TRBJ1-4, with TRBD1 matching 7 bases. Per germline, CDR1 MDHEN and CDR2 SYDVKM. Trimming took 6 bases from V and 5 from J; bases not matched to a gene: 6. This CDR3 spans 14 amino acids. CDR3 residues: CASSRPDRNEKLFF. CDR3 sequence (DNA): TGTGCCAGCAGCCGACCGGACAGGAATGAAAAACTGTTTTTT.

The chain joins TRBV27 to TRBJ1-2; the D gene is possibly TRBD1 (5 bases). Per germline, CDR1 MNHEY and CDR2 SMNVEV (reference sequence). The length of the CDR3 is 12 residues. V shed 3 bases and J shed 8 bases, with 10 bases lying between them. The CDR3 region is CASSLGGEGYTF. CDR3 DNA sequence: TGTGCCAGCAGTTTGGGGGGGGAAGGCTACACCTTC.

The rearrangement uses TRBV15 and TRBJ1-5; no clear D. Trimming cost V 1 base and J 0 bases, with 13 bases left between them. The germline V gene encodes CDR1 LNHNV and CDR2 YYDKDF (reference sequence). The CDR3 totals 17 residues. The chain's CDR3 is CATSRGVQSYSNQPQHF. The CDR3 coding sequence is TGTGCCACCAGCAGAGGGGTTCAGAGCTATAGCAATCAGCCCCAGCATTTT.

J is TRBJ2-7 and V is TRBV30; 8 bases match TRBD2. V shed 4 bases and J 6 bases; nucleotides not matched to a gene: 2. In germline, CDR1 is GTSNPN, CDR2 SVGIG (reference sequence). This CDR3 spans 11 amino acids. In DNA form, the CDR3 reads TGTGCCTGGACCCGGGGGGGCGAGCAGTACTTC. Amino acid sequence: CAWTRGGEQYF. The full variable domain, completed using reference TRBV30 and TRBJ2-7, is SQTIHQWPATLVQPVGSPLSLECTVEGTSNPNLYWYRQAAGRGLQLLFYSVGIGQISSEVPQNLSASRPQDRQFILSSKKLLLSDSGFYLCAWTRGGEQYFGPGTRLTVT.

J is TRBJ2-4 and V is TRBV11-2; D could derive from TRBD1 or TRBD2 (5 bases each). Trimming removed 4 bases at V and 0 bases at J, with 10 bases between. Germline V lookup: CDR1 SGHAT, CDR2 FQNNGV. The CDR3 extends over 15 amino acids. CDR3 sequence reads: CASSYSGTAKNIQYF. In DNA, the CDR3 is TGTGCCAGCAGCTACTCCGGGACAGCCAAAAACATTCAGTACTTC.

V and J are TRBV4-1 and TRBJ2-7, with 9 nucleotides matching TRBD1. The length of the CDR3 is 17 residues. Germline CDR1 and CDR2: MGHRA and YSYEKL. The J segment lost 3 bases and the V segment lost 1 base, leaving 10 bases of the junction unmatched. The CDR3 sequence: CASSQGTGGLGFYEQYF. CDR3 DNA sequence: TGCGCCAGCAGCCAAGGAACAGGGGGCCTGGGGTTCTACGAGCAGTACTTC.

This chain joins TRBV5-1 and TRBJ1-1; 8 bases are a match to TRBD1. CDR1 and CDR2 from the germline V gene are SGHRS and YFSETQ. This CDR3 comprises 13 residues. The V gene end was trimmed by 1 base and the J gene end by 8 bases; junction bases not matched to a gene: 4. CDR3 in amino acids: CASSLQGAGEAFF. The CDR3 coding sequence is TGCGCCAGCAGCTTGCAGGGGGCAGGCGAAGCTTTCTTT.

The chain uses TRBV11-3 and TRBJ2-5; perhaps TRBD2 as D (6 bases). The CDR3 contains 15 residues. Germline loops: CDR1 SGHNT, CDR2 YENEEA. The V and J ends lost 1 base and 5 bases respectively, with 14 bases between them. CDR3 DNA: TGTGCCAGCAGCTTAGGGACGGGCGGGGAGGAGACCCAGTACTTC. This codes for CASSLGTGGEETQYF. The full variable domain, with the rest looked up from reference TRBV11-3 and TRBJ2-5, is EAGVVQSPRYKIIEKKQPVAFWCNPISGHNTLYWYLQNLGQGPELLIRYENEEAVDDSQLPKDRFSAERLKGVDSTLKIQPAELGDSAVYLCASSLGTGGEETQYFGPGTRLLVL.

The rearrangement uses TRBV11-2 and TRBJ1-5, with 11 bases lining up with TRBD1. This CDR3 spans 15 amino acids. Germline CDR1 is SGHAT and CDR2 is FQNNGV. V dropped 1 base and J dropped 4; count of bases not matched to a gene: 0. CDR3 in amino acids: CASSLGDRGNQPQHF. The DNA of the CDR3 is TGTGCCAGCAGCTTAGGGGACAGGGGGAATCAGCCCCAGCATTTT.

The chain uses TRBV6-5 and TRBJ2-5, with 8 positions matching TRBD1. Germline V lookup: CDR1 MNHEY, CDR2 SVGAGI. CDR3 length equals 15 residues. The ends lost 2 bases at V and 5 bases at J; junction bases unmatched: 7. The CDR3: CASSYTSGGWETQYF. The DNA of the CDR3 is TGTGCCAGCAGTTACACGTCAGGGGGCTGGGAGACCCAGTACTTC.

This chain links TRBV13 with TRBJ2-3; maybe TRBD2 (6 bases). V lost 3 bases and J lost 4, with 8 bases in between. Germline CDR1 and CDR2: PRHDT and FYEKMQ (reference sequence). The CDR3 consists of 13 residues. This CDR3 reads CASSFASADTQYF. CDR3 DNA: TGTGCCAGCAGCTTTGCTAGCGCAGATACGCAGTATTTT.